This TCR beta chain was captured in a study of long-term antiretroviral therapy in people with HIV. The overall study: Initial samples were collected about a decade before the 2015 immediate-ART recommendation.

The content of samples before DNA extraction was roughly 1-10 million cryopreserved PBMC. Survey-level resolution applied to immunoSEQ assay v3.0. Assay used: immunoSEQ multiplex PCR; TCRdb lists only in-frame clones, some missing. The sample contains about 25,000 clones, 76% of which appear only once. The source is a woman between 40 and 55 years old with HIV. This material consisted of unsorted PBMCs, taken 1.1 years before starting antiretroviral therapy.

The CDR3: CAWDRSGGTGNTIYF. In DNA, the CDR3 is TGTGCCTGGGACCGATCCGGGGGGACTGGAAACACCATATATTTT. The chain carries TRBV30 and TRBJ1-3, with a tentative D call TRBD1 (5 bases). V was pared by 5 bases and J by 2 bases, with 16 bases between. The CDR3 has 15 residues. Germline loops: CDR1 GTSNPN, CDR2 SVGIG (reference sequence).